One sample yielded the 29 T cell receptor beta chains listed below, sequenced in a study of blood T cell repertoires in COVID-19. Using immunoSEQ multiplex PCR, the repertoire was profiled, and TCRdb retains in-frame clones only, with some absent. The sample shows about 64,000 clones, about 88% of them seen only once. Sequenced material: PBMCs or T cells enriched from blood (not recorded which). These receptor sequences come from a woman between 40 and 55 years old who had recovered from COVID-19.

The chain combines TRBV7-8 with TRBJ1-6; 7 positions agree with TRBD1. Trimming removed 6 bases from V and 7 bases from J; junction bases left unmatched: 3. Germline V gene lookup returns CDR1 SGHVS and CDR2 FQNEAQ. This CDR3 has 13 amino acids. DNA of the CDR3: TGTGCCAGCAGTCCAGGGGGAAATTCACCCCTCCACTTT. This translates into CASSPGGNSPLHF.

V is TRBV3-1 (or the pseudogene TRBV3-2) and J is TRBJ2-5, with D possibly matching TRBD2 (6 bases). The CDR3 has 12 residues. V was cut by 4 bases and J by 13 bases, with 16 bases left in between. Germline values: CDR1 LGHDT, CDR2 YNNKEL (reference sequence). CDR3 nucleotide sequence: TGTGCCAGCAGCCTCGGATCCGGGACTGGGTACTTC. The encoded protein is CASSLGSGTGYF.

This rearrangement joins TRBV6-1 to TRBJ2-5; TRBD2 aligns across 16 bases. Looked up from germline, CDR1 is MNHNS and CDR2 is SASEGT. This CDR3 region has 16 residues. V shed 4 bases and J 5 bases; nucleotides not matched to a gene: 4. The chain's CDR3 is CASSAGLAGGRETQYF. For the CDR3, the DNA is TGTGCCAGCAGTGCGGGACTAGCGGGGGGGCGTGAGACCCAGTACTTC.

The chain carries TRBV7-9 and TRBJ2-7, with 9 bases aligning to TRBD1. This CDR3 region has 15 residues. Unmatched junction bases numbered 5, after V lost 5 bases and J lost 0 bases. Germline V gene data show CDR1 as SEHNR and CDR2 as FQNEAQ (reference sequence). The CDR3 spells CASSTRTGVSYEQYF. The DNA of the CDR3 is TGTGCCAGCAGCACAAGGACAGGGGTCTCCTACGAGCAGTACTTC.

This CDR3 is CASSLGTGYGYTF. As DNA, the CDR3 is TGTGCCAGCAGCTTGGGGACAGGGTATGGCTACACCTTC. The V and J genes are TRBV7-8 and TRBJ1-2, with TRBD1 matching 9 bases. The ends lost 3 bases at V and 5 bases at J; junction bases unmatched: 1. CDR3 length: 13 amino acids. Germline-derived CDR1 and CDR2 are SGHVS and FQNEAQ.

The chain combines TRBV27 with TRBJ2-1; D might be TRBD2 (7 bases). V was cut by 2 bases and J by 3 bases, with 14 bases left in between. Germline CDR1 is MNHEY and CDR2 is SMNVEV (reference sequence). The CDR3 extends over 16 amino acids. CDR3 sequence (DNA): TGTGCCAGCAGTTTAGAGGGCGGGGGCCACTACAATGAGCAGTTCTTC. The encoded protein is CASSLEGGGHYNEQFF.

This clone appeared a single time. One junction end does not reproduce the germline sequence, and a read error may be involved. This sequence joins TRBV6-6 and TRBJ1-4, with 9 bases aligning to TRBD1. Germline V gives CDR1 MNHNY, CDR2 SVGAGI (reference sequence). There are 16 residues in the CDR3. The CDR3 protein is CAISPGTGSTNEKLFF. DNA for the CDR3: TGTGCCATCAGTCCCGGGACAGGGTCCACTAATGAAAAACTGTTTTTT.

The genes are TRBV11-3 and TRBJ2-5; TRBD2 matches 9 bases. Trimming removed 0 bases from V and 5 bases from J; junction bases left unmatched: 7. From germline, CDR1 is SGHNT and CDR2 YENEEA. The CDR3 sequence is 16 residues long. CDR3 residues: CASSLDRTSAGETQYF. The CDR3 nucleotides read TGTGCCAGCAGCTTAGATCGGACTAGCGCAGGGGAGACCCAGTACTTC.

The chain carries TRBV10-2 and TRBJ1-2; a weak D match, TRBD1 (6 bases). This CDR3 region has 13 residues. The germline V gene has CDR1 WSHSY and CDR2 SAAADI. Trimming stripped 4 bases from V and 5 bases from J, with 11 bases between. The CDR3 coding sequence is TGCGCCAGCAGTGGATTTCAGGGGTATGGCTACACCTTC. This encodes CASSGFQGYGYTF.

This sequence joins TRBV6-5 and TRBJ2-3, with a possible D match to TRBD1 (6 bases). Deletions cut 2 bases from V and 3 bases from J, with 12 bases between. Per germline, CDR1 MNHEY and CDR2 SVGAGI. CDR3 size: 15 residues. CDR3 region: CASSYRTVETDTQYF. DNA of the CDR3: TGTGCCAGCAGTTACAGGACAGTCGAGACAGATACGCAGTATTTT.

This clone occurred many times. The rearrangement uses TRBV3-1 (or the pseudogene TRBV3-2) and TRBJ2-5; D remains unclear. The ends were cut back, 0 bases at V and 5 bases at J, with 4 bases in the middle. Germline CDR1 and CDR2: LGHDT and YNNKEL (reference sequence). The CDR3 consists of 12 residues. The CDR3, as DNA: TGTGCCAGCAGCCAAGACGGGGAGACCCAGTACTTC. Its protein is CASSQDGETQYF.

The chain is built from TRBV7-2 and TRBJ1-1, with a possible D match to TRBD1 (5 bases). Germline V gives CDR1 SGHTA, CDR2 FQGNSA. The V and J ends lost 11 bases and 3 bases respectively, with 7 bases between them. The CDR3 totals 10 residues. This chain's CDR3 is CAGGDTEAFF. CDR3 DNA: TGTGCCGGGGGGGACACTGAAGCTTTCTTT.

The rearrangement uses TRBV15 and TRBJ1-1; TRBD1 aligns across 9 bases. Germline V gene lookup returns CDR1 LNHNV and CDR2 YYDKDF (reference sequence). V lost 1 base and J lost 4; bases outside the gene matches: 7. The CDR3 spans 16 residues. In DNA form, the CDR3 reads TGTGCCACCAGCAGAGCCGTCGGGACAGGGAGCACTGAAGCTTTCTTT. As protein: CATSRAVGTGSTEAFF.

In DNA, the CDR3 is TGTGCCAGCAGCTTACTGCGGGGGGGCGCAGATACGCAGTATTTT. It encodes CASSLLRGGADTQYF. The gene calls are TRBV11-2 and TRBJ2-3, with 9 bases fitting TRBD2. The CDR3 is 15 amino acids. Germline CDR1 is SGHAT and CDR2 is FQNNGV. V lost 2 bases, J lost 4 bases, and 4 bases stayed unmatched. Together with reference TRBV11-2 and TRBJ2-3, the CDR3 gives the full variable domain: EAGVAQSPRYKIIEKRQSVAFWCNPISGHATLYWYQQILGQGPKLLIQFQNNGVVDDSQLPKDRFSAERLKGVDSTLKIQPAKLEDSAVYLCASSLLRGGADTQYFGPGTRLTVL.

The CDR3 DNA follows: TGCGCCAGCAGTCAATGGACAGGGCGACCCTCCTACGAGCAGTACTTC. Amino acid sequence: CASSQWTGRPSYEQYF. The V call is TRBV23-1, the J call TRBJ2-7; 8 positions agree with TRBD1. TRBV23-1 is an ORF; its function is uncertain. The CDR3 loop spans 16 amino acids. J lost 0 bases, V lost 1 base, and 5 bases had no gene match.

This chain joins TRBV6-5 and TRBJ1-1; TRBD1 agrees at 8 bases. With V trimmed by 6 bases and J by 11 bases, 17 bases remained unmatched. The CDR3 runs to 15 residues. Germline V gene sequence: CDR1 MNHEY, CDR2 SVGAGI. DNA for the CDR3: TGTGCCAGCAGACCAATCCCAGGGGGCGCAAGGATTGCTTTCTTT. Its translation is CASRPIPGGARIAFF.

The V call is TRBV5-4, the J call TRBJ1-2; 9 nucleotides line up with TRBD1. V was clipped by 5 bases and J by 2 bases; unmatched bases: 4. From germline, CDR1 is SGHNT and CDR2 YYREEE (reference sequence). The CDR3 loop spans 14 amino acids. In DNA form, the CDR3 reads TGTGCCAGCAGGCTGACAGGGGGGAACTATGGCTACACCTTC. Translating it yields CASRLTGGNYGYTF.

This chain connects TRBV7-8 to TRBJ1-4, with TRBD1 identical over 11 bases. The CDR3 covers 19 residues. Germline-derived CDR1 and CDR2 are SGHVS and FQNEAQ. Trimming removed 5 bases from V and 3 bases from J; junction bases left unmatched: 14. The CDR3 is CASSIKQGQGVAPNEKLFF. Here the CDR3 DNA reads TGTGCCAGCAGCATAAAACAGGGACAGGGGGTTGCTCCTAATGAAAAACTGTTTTTT.

This sequence joins TRBV9 and TRBJ2-7; D gene unclear. Per the germline V gene, CDR1 is SGDLS and CDR2 is YYNGEE. V was shortened by 3 bases and J by 4 bases, with 8 bases between the two germline ends. The CDR3 runs to 12 residues. The CDR3 DNA reads as TGTGCCAGCAGCGCAGGTGGATACGAGCAGTACTTC. Residues: CASSAGGYEQYF. Supplemented by reference TRBV9 and TRBJ2-7, the full variable domain reads DSGVTQTPKHLITATGQRVTLRCSPRSGDLSVYWYQQSLDQGLQFLIQYYNGEERAKGNILERFSAQQFPDLHSELNLSSLELGDSALYFCASSAGGYEQYFGPGTRLTVT.

J is TRBJ2-7 and V is TRBV27, with 10 nucleotides matching TRBD1. CDR1 MNHEY and CDR2 SMNVEV come from the germline V gene (reference sequence). CDR3 length: 15 amino acids. The ends lost 5 bases at V and 2 bases at J; junction bases unmatched: 6. In DNA form, the CDR3 reads TGTGCCAGCAGTCTCGGTGGGACAGGGGCCTACGAGCAGTACTTC. Translated: CASSLGGTGAYEQYF.

This clone turned up a few times. This chain uses TRBV5-8 with TRBJ2-3; D is perhaps TRBD1 (6 bases). The CDR3 totals 16 residues. V lost 4 bases to trimming and J lost 8 bases, with 23 bases between them. Germline V lookup: CDR1 SGHTS, CDR2 YDEGEE. CDR3 in DNA: TGTGCCAGCAGCATTGGGACAAGCAGTGGGCCTGGTACGCAGTATTTT. Protein: CASSIGTSSGPGTQYF.

The rearrangement links TRBV15 to TRBJ2-1; tentative D call: TRBD1 (6 bases). CDR3 size: 15 residues. Germline CDR1 and CDR2: LNHNV and YYDKDF (reference sequence). The V and J ends lost 5 bases and 1 base respectively, with 12 bases between them. The CDR3 DNA sequence: TGTGCCACCAGCGGGGGCGGAGGTTCCTACAATGAGCAGTTCTTC. Its protein product is CATSGGGGSYNEQFF.

This clone was counted between two and nine times. The CDR3 is CASSVEGLYNEQFF. The CDR3, as DNA: TGTGCCAGCAGCGTAGAAGGACTCTACAATGAGCAGTTCTTC. The chain links TRBV9 to TRBJ2-1; possible D gene TRBD2, 5 bases. The CDR3 is made up of 14 amino acids. Germline lookup yields CDR1 SGDLS and CDR2 YYNGEE. V was cut by 0 bases and J by 3 bases, with 7 bases left in between. The variable domain in full, with the rest retrieved from reference TRBV9 and TRBJ2-1, is DSGVTQTPKHLITATGQRVTLRCSPRSGDLSVYWYQQSLDQGLQFLIQYYNGEERAKGNILERFSAQQFPDLHSELNLSSLELGDSALYFCASSVEGLYNEQFFGPGTRLTVL.

This chain connects TRBV28 to TRBJ2-2; 7 bases are a match to TRBD2. J gave up 3 bases and V 3 bases, and 4 bases lay outside the gene matches. The CDR3 contains 15 residues. Per the germline V gene, CDR1 is MDHEN and CDR2 is SYDVKM. The chain's CDR3 is CASSFGGSDTGELFF. The CDR3 region has the DNA TGTGCCAGCAGTTTCGGGGGGAGCGACACCGGGGAGCTGTTTTTT.

The chain has TRBV19 and TRBJ1-3; D unclear. The CDR3 spans 14 residues. The V gene's germline CDR1 is LNHDA and CDR2 SQIVND (reference sequence). Trimming shortened V by 2 bases and J by 0 bases, and 5 bases separated the two germline ends. CDR3 amino acids: CASSISFSGNTIYF. The CDR3 region has the DNA TGTGCCAGTAGTATAAGCTTCTCTGGAAACACCATATATTTT.

This chain connects TRBV7-9 to TRBJ2-6, with D possibly TRBD2 on 6 matching bases. Between the trimmed V and J ends, which lost 1 base and 0 bases, there was a span of 13 bases. This CDR3 spans 18 amino acids. From germline, CDR1 is SEHNR and CDR2 FQNEAQ (reference sequence). The CDR3 DNA sequence: TGTGCCAGCAGCTTAGGATCCGGGAGCCGCTCTGGGGCCAACGTCCTGACTTTC. Residues: CASSLGSGSRSGANVLTF.

This rearrangement joins TRBV9 to TRBJ1-4; D is perhaps TRBD1 (6 bases). The CDR3 contains 12 residues. Germline V gene sequence: CDR1 SGDLS, CDR2 YYNGEE. Trimming removed 3 bases at V and 10 bases at J, with 10 bases between. CDR3 DNA sequence: TGTGCCAGCAGCGCGGACAGTTTAAAACTGTTTTTT. Protein sequence: CASSADSLKLFF.

The V gene is TRBV6-5, the J gene TRBJ2-5; D uncertain. Trimming took off 0 bases at V and 5 bases at J, with 10 bases between the two ends. CDR3 size: 14 residues. The V gene's germline CDR1 is MNHEY and CDR2 SVGAGI. The CDR3 spells CASSYSSLRETQYF. CDR3 coding DNA: TGTGCCAGCAGTTACTCGTCCCTGAGGGAGACCCAGTACTTC.

In this sample, this clone turned up a few times. The chain recombines TRBV9 with TRBJ1-3, with TRBD1 matching over 9 bases. Germline values: CDR1 SGDLS, CDR2 YYNGEE. The CDR3 consists of 17 residues. Unmatched junction bases numbered 7, after V lost 3 bases and J lost 0 bases. CDR3 DNA: TGTGCCAGCAGCGCGGCGGGACAGGGATACTCTGGAAACACCATATATTTT. Residues: CASSAAGQGYSGNTIYF.